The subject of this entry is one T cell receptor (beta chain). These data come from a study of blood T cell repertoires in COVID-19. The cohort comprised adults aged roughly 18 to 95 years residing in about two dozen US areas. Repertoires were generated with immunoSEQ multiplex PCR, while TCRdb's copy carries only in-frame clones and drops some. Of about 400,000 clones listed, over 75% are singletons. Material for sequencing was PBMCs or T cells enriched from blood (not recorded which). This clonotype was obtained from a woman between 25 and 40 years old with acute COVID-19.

CDR3 DNA sequence: TGTGCCAGCAGCTTGTACTGGGGGACAGGGAGCAACGAGCAGTACTTC. Translated: CASSLYWGTGSNEQYF. V gene TRBV28 combines with J gene TRBJ2-7, with 9 bases identical to TRBD1. Germline values: CDR1 MDHEN, CDR2 SYDVKM. V gave up 6 bases and J gave up 5 bases; unmatched junction bases: 14. The CDR3 consists of 16 residues.